The 22 T cell receptor beta chains reported below all come from one sample, sequenced in a study of cytomegalovirus exposure and HLA in healthy donors. The PCR contained 60 Vbeta and 13 Jbeta primers. This table comes from immunoSEQ multiplex PCR, and its TCRdb copy is limited to in-frame clones, with some not included. The sample includes over 200,000 clones, around nine tenths seen only once; the top ten take roughly 1%. Source material: PBMCs. These TCRs come from a woman between 18 and 29 years old in good health and CMV-seronegative.

The V gene is TRBV7-3, the J gene TRBJ2-3; the match to TRBD1 covers 8 bases. CDR3 length: 15 amino acids. Trimming at V came to 3 bases and at J to 12 bases, leaving 14 bases not matched to a gene. The V gene's germline CDR1 is SGHTA and CDR2 FQGTGA. The CDR3 DNA follows: TGTGCCAGCAGCTTTGAAGGTTCCGCAGGGGGCGTCCAGTATTTT. Translating it yields CASSFEGSAGGVQYF.

V is TRBV30 and J is TRBJ1-1; TRBD1 might be the D (5 bases). This CDR3 has 13 amino acids. Germline assignment: CDR1 GTSNPN and CDR2 SVGIG (reference sequence). V dropped 5 bases and J dropped 1 base, with 11 bases sitting between them. The CDR3 DNA reads as TGTGCCTGGGCAATAGACAGGAACACTGAAGCTTTCTTT. Translation: CAWAIDRNTEAFF.

The chain employs TRBV4-1 and TRBJ1-2; 7 bases line up with TRBD1. Germline trimming cut 6 bases from V and 3 bases from J; bases unmatched to any gene: 13. The germline gives CDR1 MGHRA, CDR2 YSYEKL. The length of the CDR3 is 16 residues. CDR3 region: CASRPYYRGKDYGYTF. In DNA form, the CDR3 reads TGCGCCAGCAGGCCATATTACAGGGGAAAGGACTATGGCTACACCTTC.

This rearrangement joins TRBV9 to TRBJ2-4, with TRBD2 identical over 11 bases. CDR3 length: 20 amino acids. Germline CDR1 SGDLS, CDR2 YYNGEE. The J segment lost 1 base and the V segment lost 4 bases, leaving 16 bases of the junction unmatched. CDR3 loop: CASSYRATSGTLEAKNIQYF. The CDR3 nucleotides read TGTGCCAGCAGCTACCGGGCGACTAGCGGGACACTGGAGGCCAAAAACATTCAGTACTTC.

The V and J genes are TRBV27 and TRBJ2-1; 8 nucleotides align to TRBD2. The germline CDR1 and CDR2 sequences are MNHEY and SMNVEV (reference sequence). The CDR3 extends over 14 amino acids. V shed 5 bases and J 9 bases; nucleotides not matched to a gene: 9. The CDR3 bases are TGTGCCAGCAGTATGGGACTAGAAATGGGTGAGCAGTTCTTC. Amino acid sequence: CASSMGLEMGEQFF.

The rearrangement uses TRBV15 and TRBJ2-7; TRBD1 matches at 10 bases. The CDR3 spans 14 residues. The germline V gene encodes CDR1 LNHNV and CDR2 YYDKDF (reference sequence). Trimming at V came to 4 bases and at J to 4 bases, leaving 4 bases not matched to a gene. The CDR3 nucleotides are TGTGCCACCAGCACATGGACAGGGGGTTACGAGCAGTACTTC. Translated: CATSTWTGGYEQYF.

The chain recombines TRBV4-1 with TRBJ2-3; the match to TRBD2 covers 11 bases. The CDR3 totals 15 residues. The V gene's germline CDR1 is MGHRA and CDR2 YSYEKL. Trimming at V came to 2 bases and at J to 7 bases, leaving 5 bases not matched to a gene. The CDR3 DNA reads as TGCGCCAGCAGCCAACTTAGCGGGGGGGTCCATACGCAGTATTTT. It encodes CASSQLSGGVHTQYF.

A few counts support this clone. The V gene is TRBV6-5, the J gene TRBJ1-5, with 7 positions matching TRBD1. CDR3 length: 14 residues. Per the germline V gene, CDR1 is MNHEY and CDR2 is SVGAGI. V was pared by 6 bases and J by 10 bases, with 12 bases of the junction left unmatched. The CDR3 nucleotides are TGTGCCAGCAGGGAGATGGGACAGAAGGGACCCCAGCATTTT. Protein product: CASREMGQKGPQHF.

The chain couples TRBV6-1 to TRBJ1-6, with D maybe TRBD1 (6 bases). Germline CDR1 MNHNS, CDR2 SASEGT. This CDR3 comprises 14 residues. With 5 bases removed from V and 7 bases from J, the gap between germline ends came to 12 bases. As DNA, the CDR3 is TGTGCCAGCAGTCCTACAGGGAGCAATTCACCCCTCCACTTT. Protein: CASSPTGSNSPLHF.

V usage is TRBV10-3 and J usage is TRBJ1-6; TRBD1 matches 7 bases. V shed 4 bases and J 8 bases; nucleotides not matched to a gene: 2. The CDR3 is 13 residues long. CDR1 and CDR2 (germline): ENHRY, SYGVKD. CDR3 loop: CAISGTGDSPLHF. CDR3 in DNA: TGTGCCATCAGTGGAACAGGGGATTCACCCCTCCACTTT.

This clone was recorded only once. The rearrangement uses TRBV19 and TRBJ2-7, with D hard to call. CDR3 length equals 14 residues. Looked up from germline, CDR1 is LNHDA and CDR2 is SQIVND (reference sequence). Trimming cost V 8 bases and J 2 bases, with 16 bases left between them. The CDR3 DNA reads TGTGCCAGTTCTATCAGAGGCCAAGCCTACGAGCAGTACTTC. It codes for CASSIRGQAYEQYF.

The rearrangement uses TRBV19 and TRBJ2-5; the D is unclear. The V and J ends lost 4 bases and 4 bases respectively, with 4 bases between them. The CDR3 has 11 amino acids. Germline CDR1 reads LNHDA; CDR2 reads SQIVND (reference sequence). In DNA, the CDR3 is TGTGCCAGTAGTACTACAGAGACCCAGTACTTC. This gives the protein CASSTTETQYF. Based on the CDR3 plus reference TRBV19 and TRBJ2-5, the full variable domain is DGGITQSPKYLFRKEGQNVTLSCEQNLNHDAMYWYRQDPGQGLRLIYYSQIVNDFQKGDIAEGYSVSREKKESFPLTVTSAQKNPTAFYLCASSTTETQYFGPGTRLLVL.

V and J are TRBV15 and TRBJ2-1; the match to TRBD2 covers 14 bases. This CDR3 spans 21 amino acids. Germline trimming cut 0 bases from V and 2 bases from J; bases unmatched to any gene: 12. Germline CDR1 LNHNV, CDR2 YYDKDF (reference sequence). The CDR3 sequence: CATSRDYGRLAGGQTYNEQFF. Here the CDR3 DNA reads TGTGCCACCAGCAGAGATTACGGGCGACTAGCGGGAGGGCAGACCTACAATGAGCAGTTCTTC.

This clone was seen a handful of times. The chain is built from TRBV5-4 and TRBJ1-1; perhaps TRBD1 as D (5 bases). V lost 2 bases and J 6 bases, leaving 17 bases between the germline ends. This CDR3 contains 15 residues. Germline CDR1 SGHNT, CDR2 YYREEE (reference sequence). The CDR3: CASSLGVGGGSEAFF. The CDR3 DNA is TGTGCCAGCAGCTTAGGAGTCGGGGGAGGGTCTGAAGCTTTCTTT.

Details on this clone: The sample holds other DNA sequences that translate to the same CDR3. The genes are TRBV27 and TRBJ2-7, with 7 bases aligning to TRBD2. Germline CDR1 MNHEY, CDR2 SMNVEV (reference sequence). This CDR3 is built from 14 residues. J gave up 4 bases and V 2 bases, and 5 bases lay outside the gene matches. In DNA form, the CDR3 reads TGTGCCAGCAGTTTAGCGGGAGCCGGGTACGAGCAGTACTTC. Translating gives CASSLAGAGYEQYF.

The chain recombines TRBV5-6 with TRBJ2-7; D not resolved. Trimming pared 4 bases from V and 3 bases from J, leaving 11 bases between. The CDR3 totals 13 residues. Germline V gives CDR1 SGHDT, CDR2 YYEEEE. CDR3 nucleotide sequence: TGTGCCAGCAGCCCAGAATCGGGCTACGAGCAGTACTTC. Residues: CASSPESGYEQYF. The whole variable domain, filled in from reference TRBV5-6 and TRBJ2-7, reads DAGVTQSPTHLIKTRGQQVTLRCSPKSGHDTVSWYQQALGQGPQFIFQYYEEEERQRGNFPDRFSGHQFPNYSSELNVNALLLGDSALYLCASSPESGYEQYFGPGTRLTVT.

V usage is TRBV4-1 and J usage is TRBJ1-5; D not certain. The V gene's germline CDR1 is MGHRA and CDR2 YSYEKL. This CDR3 has 16 amino acids. Trimming took 0 bases from V and 0 from J, leaving 9 bases between them. Here the CDR3 DNA reads TGCGCCAGCAGCCAAGAGGGCACCTATAGCAATCAGCCCCAGCATTTT. Translation: CASSQEGTYSNQPQHF.

This chain uses TRBV27 with TRBJ2-3; the D is unclear. The CDR3 is 15 residues long. Germline V lookup: CDR1 MNHEY, CDR2 SMNVEV (reference sequence). V dropped 4 bases and J dropped 0 bases, with 11 bases sitting between them. CDR3 sequence: CASSSLWVSTDTQYF. CDR3 bases: TGTGCCAGCAGTTCACTATGGGTTAGCACAGATACGCAGTATTTT.

The rearrangement joins TRBV29-1 to TRBJ2-5; possibly TRBD2 for D (5 bases). This CDR3 spans 15 amino acids. Germline V gene sequence: CDR1 SQVTM, CDR2 ANQGSEA. V dropped 0 bases and J dropped 5 bases, with 16 bases sitting between them. The CDR3 coding sequence is TGCAGCGTTGAAGATACCCGGATCGGGGAGGAGACCCAGTACTTC. This translates into CSVEDTRIGEETQYF.

This clone occurred a few times. Because it lacks the conserved phenylalanine or tryptophan at the end, this CDR3 is likely a read error. The DNA is omitted, as the CDR3 cannot be located on it reliably, and the CDR3 follows TCRdb's listing. This rearrangement joins TRBV2 to TRBJ2-2; the D call in the table, TRBD1, was not verified against the DNA. The CDR3 has 16 amino acids, counting both end residues. Germline assignment: CDR1 SNHLY and CDR2 FYNNEI. Here the CDR3 reads CATRDRGRLNTGELFL.

As regards this clone: Other nucleotide sequences in the sample specify the same CDR3. V is TRBV5-4 and J is TRBJ2-3; D might be TRBD2 (6 bases). The V and J ends lost 0 bases and 0 bases respectively, with 8 bases between them. Germline values: CDR1 SGHNT, CDR2 YYREEE (reference sequence). The CDR3 is 15 amino acids. CDR3 bases: TGTGCCAGCAGCTTGGGCGGGGCGAGCACAGATACGCAGTATTTT. Translating gives CASSLGGASTDTQYF.

This rearrangement joins TRBV6-1 to TRBJ2-7; 8 nucleotides align to TRBD2. Trimming removed 6 bases from V and 3 bases from J; junction bases left unmatched: 7. The V gene's germline CDR1 is MNHNS and CDR2 SASEGT. This CDR3 is built from 14 residues. The CDR3 sequence: CASSLLAAHYEQYF. CDR3 in DNA: TGTGCCAGCAGCCTACTAGCGGCTCACTACGAGCAGTACTTC.